A selection of T cell receptor beta chains follows, all from one sample in a study of untreated major depressive disorder. Assay: immunoSEQ multiplex PCR; the TCRdb copy retains only in-frame clones and omits some. The repertoire holds about 19,000 clones, with more than 85% as singletons. Material for sequencing was CD4+ T cells from PBMCs. These receptors all stem from a woman in her 40s with major depressive disorder. CDR3s include the opening cysteine and the closing phenylalanine or tryptophan. D genes are given only for firm matches. Clone size is stated in some rows and not others, as once, few, many or a class when expanded.

V gene: TRBV19; clone size: .; D gene: TRBD1; J gene: TRBJ2-7; CDR3 protein: CASSIGQGVNEQYF; CDR3 DNA: TGTGCCAGTAGTATAGGACAGGGTGTCAACGAGCAGTACTTC
V gene: TRBV11-2; clone size: .; D gene: .; J gene: TRBJ1-2; CDR3 protein: CASSPLHRSTYGYTF; CDR3 DNA: TGTGCCAGCAGCCCCCTCCATAGGTCTACCTATGGCTACACCTTC
V gene: TRBV5-4; clone size: .; D gene: TRBD1; J gene: TRBJ1-2; CDR3 protein: CASSAGQGYYGYTF; CDR3 DNA: TGTGCCAGCAGCGCGGGACAGGGCTACTATGGCTACACCTTC
V gene: TRBV10-2; clone size: .; D gene: .; J gene: TRBJ1-1; CDR3 protein: CASRLRLNTEAFF; CDR3 DNA: TGCGCCAGCAGGTTACGGTTAAACACTGAAGCTTTCTTT
V gene: TRBV5-1; clone size: once; D gene: TRBD2; J gene: TRBJ2-4; CDR3 protein: CASSVGTSGFIAKNIQYF; CDR3 DNA: TGCGCCAGCAGCGTTGGGACTAGCGGGTTTATAGCCAAAAACATTCAGTACTTC
V gene: TRBV12-5; clone size: once; D gene: .; J gene: TRBJ1-5; CDR3 protein: CASGSDQPQHF; CDR3 DNA: TGTGCTAGTGGTTCAGATCAGCCCCAGCATTTT
V gene: TRBV14; clone size: .; D gene: .; J gene: TRBJ1-2; CDR3 protein: CASSKVRIRHNTAGYTF; CDR3 DNA: TGTGCCAGCAGCAAAGTCCGAATCCGTCACAACACGGCCGGCTACACCTTC
V gene: TRBV6-5; clone size: once; D gene: .; J gene: TRBJ2-7; CDR3 protein: CASSYSSGSSYEQYF; CDR3 DNA: TGTGCCAGCAGTTACAGTTCAGGGAGCTCCTACGAGCAGTACTTC
V gene: TRBV5-1; clone size: .; D gene: .; J gene: TRBJ1-5; CDR3 protein: CASSLNVGQPQHF; CDR3 DNA: TGCGCCAGCAGCTTGAATGTGGGGCAGCCCCAGCATTTT
V gene: TRBV4-2; clone size: .; D gene: .; J gene: TRBJ2-7; CDR3 protein: CASSQDLTVFYEQYF; CDR3 DNA: TGTGCCAGCAGCCAAGATTTAACAGTTTTCTACGAGCAGTACTTC
V gene: TRBV5-1; clone size: .; D gene: .; J gene: TRBJ1-5; CDR3 protein: CASSLGGGSNQPQHF; CDR3 DNA: TGCGCCAGCAGCTTGGGGGGAGGTAGCAATCAGCCCCAGCATTTT
V gene: TRBV10-3; clone size: .; D gene: .; J gene: TRBJ1-1; CDR3 protein: CAISERPYTEAFF; CDR3 DNA: TGTGCCATCAGTGAACGGCCATACACTGAAGCTTTCTTT
V gene: TRBV30; clone size: .; D gene: TRBD2; J gene: TRBJ2-2; CDR3 protein: CAWSAMTSGGRLNGELFF; CDR3 DNA: TGTGCCTGGAGTGCCATGACTAGCGGGGGGCGATTGAACGGGGAGCTGTTTTTT
V gene: TRBV2; clone size: few; D gene: .; J gene: TRBJ1-5; CDR3 protein: CASRGTESLPQHF; CDR3 DNA: TGTGCCAGCAGAGGGACCGAATCGCTGCCCCAGCATTTT
V gene: TRBV4-2; clone size: .; D gene: .; J gene: TRBJ2-7; CDR3 protein: CASRGSSGSYEQYF; CDR3 DNA: TGTGCCAGCAGAGGATCCAGCGGCTCCTACGAGCAGTACTTC
V gene: TRBV7-6; clone size: .; D gene: TRBD1; J gene: TRBJ1-6; CDR3 protein: CASSPSSGTGLLGSPLHF; CDR3 DNA: TGTGCCAGCAGCCCGAGCTCCGGGACAGGGTTGCTTGGATCACCCCTCCACTTT
V gene: TRBV5-1; clone size: .; D gene: TRBD2; J gene: TRBJ2-2; CDR3 protein: CASSFGTRGHTGELFF; CDR3 DNA: TGCGCCAGCAGCTTCGGGACTAGGGGACACACCGGGGAGCTGTTTTTT
V gene: TRBV11-2; clone size: .; D gene: .; J gene: TRBJ1-2; CDR3 protein: CASSLDYRGNLGYTF; CDR3 DNA: TGTGCCAGCAGCTTAGATTATCGGGGGAATCTGGGCTACACCTTC
V gene: TRBV5-1; clone size: .; D gene: .; J gene: TRBJ1-6; CDR3 protein: CASSIQTEANSPLHF; CDR3 DNA: TGCGCCAGCAGCATTCAAACCGAAGCTAATTCACCCCTCCACTTT
V gene: TRBV6-1; clone size: .; D gene: .; J gene: TRBJ1-2; CDR3 protein: CASSANSRTGIGYTF; CDR3 DNA: TGTGCCAGCAGTGCAAATAGCCGTACAGGGATTGGCTACACCTTC
V gene: TRBV7-8; clone size: .; D gene: .; J gene: TRBJ1-1; CDR3 protein: CASSFLVRTEAFF; CDR3 DNA: TGTGCCAGCAGCTTCCTAGTCCGCACTGAAGCTTTCTTT
V gene: TRBV5-6; clone size: .; D gene: TRBD1; J gene: TRBJ1-6; CDR3 protein: CASSLLQGARSSPLHF; CDR3 DNA: TGTGCCAGCAGCTTATTACAGGGGGCCCGGAGTTCACCCCTCCACTTT
V gene: TRBV6-5; clone size: .; D gene: .; J gene: TRBJ1-1; CDR3 protein: CASRSGRRNTEAFF; CDR3 DNA: TGTGCCAGCAGGTCGGGACGGAGAAACACTGAAGCTTTCTTT
V gene: TRBV11-2; clone size: .; D gene: .; J gene: TRBJ1-5; CDR3 protein: CASSSRSSNQPQHF; CDR3 DNA: TGTGCCAGCAGCTCCAGGTCCAGCAATCAGCCCCAGCATTTT
V gene: TRBV5-1; clone size: .; D gene: .; J gene: TRBJ1-2; CDR3 protein: CASSLDRVNGYTF; CDR3 DNA: TGCGCCAGCAGCTTGGACAGGGTAAATGGCTACACCTTC
V gene: TRBV29-1; clone size: once; D gene: .; J gene: TRBJ2-2; CDR3 protein: CSVSKPRKANTGELFF; CDR3 DNA: TGCAGCGTTTCCAAACCGCGAAAAGCGAACACCGGGGAGCTGTTTTTT
V gene: TRBV7-9; clone size: once; D gene: .; J gene: TRBJ1-1; CDR3 protein: CASSFSTEAFF; CDR3 DNA: TGTGCCAGCAGCTTCAGTACTGAAGCTTTCTTT
V gene: TRBV5-1; clone size: .; D gene: .; J gene: TRBJ1-4; CDR3 protein: CASSLGGTGNEKLFF; CDR3 DNA: TGCGCCAGCAGCTTGGGCGGGACGGGCAATGAAAAACTGTTTTTT
V gene: TRBV4-1; clone size: .; D gene: .; J gene: TRBJ1-1; CDR3 protein: CASSQDIRRHTNTEAFF; CDR3 DNA: TGCGCCAGCAGCCAAGATATTAGGAGACACACGAACACTGAAGCTTTCTTT
V gene: TRBV19; clone size: .; D gene: TRBD1; J gene: TRBJ1-2; CDR3 protein: CASSITTGNNYGYTF; CDR3 DNA: TGTGCCAGTAGTATCACGACAGGGAACAACTATGGCTACACCTTC
V gene: TRBV7-2; clone size: .; D gene: TRBD1; J gene: TRBJ1-2; CDR3 protein: CASSSRVAGQGPYGYTF; CDR3 DNA: TGTGCCAGCAGTTCTCGTGTAGCGGGACAGGGACCCTATGGCTACACCTTC
V gene: TRBV6-5; clone size: .; D gene: TRBD2; J gene: TRBJ2-7; CDR3 protein: CASSYSRGGPREQYF; CDR3 DNA: TGTGCCAGCAGTTACTCGCGGGGGGGCCCGCGCGAGCAGTACTTC
V gene: TRBV7-9; clone size: .; D gene: .; J gene: TRBJ2-2; CDR3 protein: CASSLVGSSGELFF; CDR3 DNA: TGTGCCAGCAGCTTAGTGGGAAGCTCTGGGGAGCTGTTTTTT
V gene: TRBV5-1; clone size: once; D gene: .; J gene: TRBJ2-3; CDR3 protein: CASSPRTRSNTDTQYF; CDR3 DNA: TGCGCCAGCAGCCCACGGACGAGATCAAACACAGATACGCAGTATTTT
V gene: TRBV5-4; clone size: .; D gene: .; J gene: TRBJ2-7; CDR3 protein: CASSFGGTSYEQYF; CDR3 DNA: TGTGCCAGCAGCTTCGGGGGTACCAGCTACGAGCAGTACTTC
V gene: TRBV19; clone size: .; D gene: .; J gene: TRBJ2-7; CDR3 protein: CASRRDLSSYEQYF; CDR3 DNA: TGTGCCAGTAGGAGGGACTTGAGCTCCTACGAGCAGTACTTC
V gene: TRBV28; clone size: .; D gene: .; J gene: TRBJ1-1; CDR3 protein: CASSLTGYPEAFF; CDR3 DNA: TGTGCCAGCAGCTTAACAGGGTACCCTGAAGCTTTCTTT